A selection of T cell receptor beta chains follows, all from one sample in a study of patients and donors after allogeneic stem cell transplantation. TCRdb processed the RT-PCR reads anew with MiXCR; each CDR3 protein has one entry. The sample holds 920,000 or so distinct CDR3 sequences; more than 15% are singletons and the top ten take 5% to 6.5%. Sequencing was carried out using blood, either unsorted or a sorted T cell fraction (not recorded which). The source of these receptors is a human donor who was either an allogeneic HSCT recipient or a stem cell or donor lymphocyte infusion donor (not recorded which). It is not recorded whose cells these are; they may come from a transplant donor. The CDR3 runs from the conserved cysteine through the conserved F or W. Each record gives: CDR3 length, J gene, D gene, clone size, V gene, CDR3 protein, CDR3 DNA. The D gene is left open where the match is weak. The size field is filled for only some rows; it gives once, few, many or a size class.

14,TRBJ1-6,TRBD1,-,TRBV3-1,CASSQGTERAPLHF,TGTGCCAGCAGCCAGGGGACAGAACGGGCACCCCTCCACTTT
13,TRBJ1-2,TRBD1,many,TRBV4-3,CASSQGTGYGYTF,TGCGCCAGCAGCCAAGGGACAGGGTATGGCTACACCTTC
14,TRBJ2-3,-,few,TRBV20-1,CSAMWDGFTDTQYF,TGCAGTGCCATGTGGGACGGCTTCACAGATACGCAGTATTTT
16,TRBJ1-2,-,-,TRBV6-5,CASSYLGRVESYGYTF,TGTGCCAGCAGTTATCTAGGTCGGGTTGAGAGCTATGGCTACACCTTC
15,TRBJ2-7,TRBD1,few,TRBV28,CACGRGDRGAYEQYF,TGTGCCTGCGGGCGTGGGGACAGGGGGGCCTACGAGCAGTACTTC
15,TRBJ2-7,TRBD2,few,TRBV20-1,CSARIPGTSTYEQYF,TGCAGTGCTAGGATTCCCGGGACTAGCACCTACGAGCAGTACTTC
15,TRBJ2-1,-,many,TRBV12-3/TRBV12-4,CASSPMPGADNEQFF,TGTGCCAGCAGCCCGATGCCCGGGGCGGACAATGAGCAGTTCTTC
13,TRBJ1-1,-,-,TRBV3-1,CASSHGESTEAFF,TGTGCCAGCAGCCACGGGGAGAGTACTGAAGCTTTCTTT
15,TRBJ2-1,-,-,TRBV28,CASTRGTGTYNEQFF,TGTGCCAGCACCAGGGGGACTGGGACCTACAATGAGCAGTTCTTC
13,TRBJ2-3,-,-,TRBV2,CASWGAITDTQYF,TGTGCCAGCTGGGGGGCCATCACAGATACGCAGTATTTT
16,TRBJ2-1,-,few,TRBV15,CATSRDGRGIYNEQFF,TGTGCCACCAGCAGAGATGGGAGGGGGATCTACAATGAGCAGTTCTTC